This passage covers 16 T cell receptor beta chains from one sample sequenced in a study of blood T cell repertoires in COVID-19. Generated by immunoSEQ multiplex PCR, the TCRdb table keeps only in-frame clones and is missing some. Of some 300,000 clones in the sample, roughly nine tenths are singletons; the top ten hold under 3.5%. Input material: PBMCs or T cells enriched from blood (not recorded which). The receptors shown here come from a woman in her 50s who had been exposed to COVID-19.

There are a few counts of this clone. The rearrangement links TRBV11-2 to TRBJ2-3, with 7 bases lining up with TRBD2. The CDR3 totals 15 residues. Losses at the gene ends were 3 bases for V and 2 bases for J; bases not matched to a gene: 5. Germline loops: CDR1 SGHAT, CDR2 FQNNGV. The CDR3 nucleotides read TGTGCCAGCAGCTTTTCTGGGGGGGACACAGATACGCAGTATTTT. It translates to CASSFSGGDTDTQYF.

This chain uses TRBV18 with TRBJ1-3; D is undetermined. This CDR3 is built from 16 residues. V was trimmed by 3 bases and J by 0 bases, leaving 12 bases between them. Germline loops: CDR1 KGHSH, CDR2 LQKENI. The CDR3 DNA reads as TGTGCCAGCTCACCGCCCCACAGAACCTCTGGAAACACCATATATTTT. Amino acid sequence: CASSPPHRTSGNTIYF.

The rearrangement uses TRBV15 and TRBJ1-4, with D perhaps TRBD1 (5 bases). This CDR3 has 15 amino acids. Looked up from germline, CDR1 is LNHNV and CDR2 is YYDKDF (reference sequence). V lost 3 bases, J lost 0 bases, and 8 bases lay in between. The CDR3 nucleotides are TGTGCCACCAGCAGGGGGACTTCAACTAATGAAAAACTGTTTTTT. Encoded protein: CATSRGTSTNEKLFF.

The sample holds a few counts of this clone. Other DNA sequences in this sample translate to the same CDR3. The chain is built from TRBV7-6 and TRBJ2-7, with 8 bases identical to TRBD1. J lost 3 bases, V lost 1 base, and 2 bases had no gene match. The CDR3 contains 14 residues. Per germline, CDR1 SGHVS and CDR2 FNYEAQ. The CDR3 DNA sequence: TGTGCCAGCAGCTTAGATGACAGGGGCTACGAGCAGTACTTC. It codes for CASSLDDRGYEQYF.

CDR3 DNA sequence: TGTGCCAGCAGCGGGCCAGGTCACGGGGAGCTGTTTTTT. Its translation: CASSGPGHGELFF. The chain combines TRBV9 with TRBJ2-2; D is unclear. Per germline, CDR1 SGDLS and CDR2 YYNGEE. Trimming stripped 3 bases from V and 7 bases from J, with 10 bases between. The CDR3 spans 13 residues.

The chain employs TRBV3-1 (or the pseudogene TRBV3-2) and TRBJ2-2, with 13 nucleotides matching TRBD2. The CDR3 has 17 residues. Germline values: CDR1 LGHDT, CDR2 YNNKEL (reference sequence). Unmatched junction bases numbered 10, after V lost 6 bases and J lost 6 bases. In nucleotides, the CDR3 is TGTGCCAGCAGACTAGCGGGGGGGCCTATGGGATCCGGGGAGCTGTTTTTT. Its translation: CASRLAGGPMGSGELFF.

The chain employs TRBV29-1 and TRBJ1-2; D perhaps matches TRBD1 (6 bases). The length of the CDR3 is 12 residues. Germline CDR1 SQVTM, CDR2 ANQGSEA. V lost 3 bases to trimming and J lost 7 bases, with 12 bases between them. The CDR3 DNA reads TGCAGCGTTGATAGCGGGGGCGCTGGCTACACCTTC. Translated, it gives CSVDSGGAGYTF.

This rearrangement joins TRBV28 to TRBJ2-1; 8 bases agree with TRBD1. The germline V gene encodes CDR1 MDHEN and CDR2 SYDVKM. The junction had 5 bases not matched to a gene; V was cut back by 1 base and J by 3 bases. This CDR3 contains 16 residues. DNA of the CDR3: TGTGCCAGCAGTTTATTGTTGGACAGGGTCTACAATGAGCAGTTCTTC. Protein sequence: CASSLLLDRVYNEQFF.

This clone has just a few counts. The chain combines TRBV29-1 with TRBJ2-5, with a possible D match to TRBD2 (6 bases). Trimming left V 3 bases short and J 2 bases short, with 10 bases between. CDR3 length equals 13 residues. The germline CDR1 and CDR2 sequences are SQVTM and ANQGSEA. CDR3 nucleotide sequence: TGCAGCGTTGACGGGGGAGAACAAGAGACCCAGTACTTC. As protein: CSVDGGEQETQYF.

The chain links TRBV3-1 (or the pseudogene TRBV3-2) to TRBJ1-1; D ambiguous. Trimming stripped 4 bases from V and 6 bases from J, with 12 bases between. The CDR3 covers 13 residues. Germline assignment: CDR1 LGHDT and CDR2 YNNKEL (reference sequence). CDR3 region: CASSPDLSAEAFF. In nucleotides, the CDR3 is TGTGCCAGCAGCCCAGATCTCAGTGCTGAAGCTTTCTTT.

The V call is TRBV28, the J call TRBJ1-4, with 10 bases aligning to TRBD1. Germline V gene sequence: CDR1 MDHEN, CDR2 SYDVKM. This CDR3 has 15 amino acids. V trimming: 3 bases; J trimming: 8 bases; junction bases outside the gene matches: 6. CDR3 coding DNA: TGTGCCAGCAGTTTTTCGGGACAGGGGAAAGAAAAACTGTTTTTT. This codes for CASSFSGQGKEKLFF.

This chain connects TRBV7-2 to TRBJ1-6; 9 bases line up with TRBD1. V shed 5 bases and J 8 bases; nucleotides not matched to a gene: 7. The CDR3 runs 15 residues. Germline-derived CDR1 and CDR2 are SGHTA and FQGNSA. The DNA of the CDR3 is TGTGCCAGCAGCAGGGGACAGGGTAACTATTCACCCCTCCACTTT. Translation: CASSRGQGNYSPLHF.

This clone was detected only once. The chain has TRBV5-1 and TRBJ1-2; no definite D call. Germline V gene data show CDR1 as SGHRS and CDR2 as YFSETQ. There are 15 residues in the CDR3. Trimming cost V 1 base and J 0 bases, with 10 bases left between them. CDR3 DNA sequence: TGCGCCAGCAGCTTGTACGACACCACTAACTATGGCTACACCTTC. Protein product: CASSLYDTTNYGYTF.

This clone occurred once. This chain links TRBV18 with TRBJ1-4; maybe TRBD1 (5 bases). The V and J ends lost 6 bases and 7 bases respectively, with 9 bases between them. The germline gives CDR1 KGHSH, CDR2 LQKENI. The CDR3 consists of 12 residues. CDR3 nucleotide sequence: TGTGCCAGCTCCACCGACAGTGAAAAACTGTTTTTT. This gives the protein CASSTDSEKLFF.

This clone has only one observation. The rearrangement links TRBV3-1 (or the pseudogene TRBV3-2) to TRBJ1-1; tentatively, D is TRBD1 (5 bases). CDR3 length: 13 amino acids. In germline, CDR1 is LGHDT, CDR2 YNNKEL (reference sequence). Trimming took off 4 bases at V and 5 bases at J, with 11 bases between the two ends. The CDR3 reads CASSPHSGTEAFF. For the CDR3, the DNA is TGTGCCAGCAGCCCTCACTCAGGGACTGAAGCTTTCTTT.

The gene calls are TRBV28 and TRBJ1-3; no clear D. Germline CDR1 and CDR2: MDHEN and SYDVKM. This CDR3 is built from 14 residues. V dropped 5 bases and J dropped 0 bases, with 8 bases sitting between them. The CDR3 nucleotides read TGTGCCAGCAGTAGCGAGGGCTCTGGAAACACCATATATTTT. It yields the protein CASSSEGSGNTIYF.